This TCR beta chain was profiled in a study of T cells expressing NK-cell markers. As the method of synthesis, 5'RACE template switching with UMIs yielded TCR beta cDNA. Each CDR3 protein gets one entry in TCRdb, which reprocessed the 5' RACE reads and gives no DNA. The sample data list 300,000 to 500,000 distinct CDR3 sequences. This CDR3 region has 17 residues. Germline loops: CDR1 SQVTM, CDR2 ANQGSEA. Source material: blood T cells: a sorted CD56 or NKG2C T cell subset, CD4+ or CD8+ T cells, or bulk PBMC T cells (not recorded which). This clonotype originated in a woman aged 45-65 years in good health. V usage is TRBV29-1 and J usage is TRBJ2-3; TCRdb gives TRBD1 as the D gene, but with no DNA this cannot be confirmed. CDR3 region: CSVVWFRGPRDPDTQYF.